The T cell receptor (beta chain) under discussion was sequenced for a study of T cell responses to AZD1222 COVID-19 vaccine. The study's findings and limits: Spike-specific TCRs gained breadth and depth after people received two AZD1222 doses.

TCRdb keeps only in-frame clones here, not all; method: immunoSEQ multiplex PCR. The table records approximately 180,000 clones, over 85% of them present only once. Details on this clone: Its antigen remains unidentified.

Trimming removed 3 bases from V and 4 bases from J, with 13 bases in between. The CDR3 runs to 15 residues. Germline values: CDR1 KGHSH, CDR2 LQKENI. V is TRBV18 and J is TRBJ2-1; D could derive from TRBD1 or TRBD2 (6 bases each). This receptor was taken from an adult who received the MenACWY meningococcal vaccine as a control. Sequences were derived from peripheral blood, sampled 28 days after the second dose of the MenACWY control vaccine. DNA of the CDR3: TGTGCCAGCTCACCGAGGGGGGCGGGGTACAATGAGCAGTTCTTC. Amino acid sequence: CASSPRGAGYNEQFF.